This TCR beta chain was profiled in a study of blood T cell repertoires in COVID-19. CDR3 length: 15 residues. The germline CDR1 and CDR2 sequences are SGHVS and FQNEAQ. V gave up 2 bases and J gave up 5 bases; unmatched junction bases: 5. Sequenced by immunoSEQ multiplex PCR; TCRdb stores in-frame clones only, minus some. Of 68,000 or so clones in the sample, roughly 85% were seen once. The clonotype originates from a man younger than 45 with acute or convalescent COVID-19. Sequencing was carried out using peripheral blood. V gene TRBV7-8 combines with J gene TRBJ1-5; 8 positions agree with TRBD1. Written as DNA, the CDR3 is TGTGCCAGCAGCTTACAGGGGGCTTTGGATCAGCCCCAGCATTTT. Its translation: CASSLQGALDQPQHF.